A single sample is the source of the 14 T cell receptor beta chains below, sequenced in a study of T cell changes during pregnancy in multiple sclerosis. The data were produced by immunoSEQ multiplex PCR, yet TCRdb's version contains in-frame clones alone and is incomplete. The sample has 70,000 to 95,000 clones, roughly 93% seen once. The source material was peripheral blood, sampled in the third trimester of pregnancy. Receptors were obtained from a female donor with multiple sclerosis, enrolled in a pregnancy study.

The chain links TRBV29-1 to TRBJ2-7, with 7 bases aligning to TRBD1. Germline values: CDR1 SQVTM, CDR2 ANQGSEA. V lost 6 bases to trimming and J lost 3 bases; unmatched junction nucleotides: 5. The CDR3 runs to 12 residues. CDR3 sequence (DNA): TGCAGCGTGTCAGGGGGTTTCTACGAGCAGTACTTC. Translation gives CSVSGGFYEQYF.

The V call is TRBV6-1, the J call TRBJ2-2, with 8 positions matching TRBD1. The J segment lost 5 bases and the V segment lost 6 bases, leaving 2 bases of the junction unmatched. CDR1 is MNHNS and CDR2 is SASEGT in the germline V gene. This CDR3 has 13 amino acids. CDR3: CASRDRGTGELFF. As DNA, the CDR3 is TGTGCCAGCAGAGACAGGGGAACCGGGGAGCTGTTTTTT.

Here the CDR3 DNA reads TGTGCCAGCAGCTCCCAAGGGAGGGGATATGGCGGGGAGCTGTTTTTT. Encoded protein: CASSSQGRGYGGELFF. V and J are TRBV7-9 and TRBJ2-2, with 7 bases matching TRBD2. The V gene end was trimmed by 4 bases and the J gene end by 7 bases; junction bases not matched to a gene: 12. Germline V gene data show CDR1 as SEHNR and CDR2 as FQNEAQ (reference sequence). CDR3 length: 16 residues.

V usage is TRBV7-6 and J usage is TRBJ2-7; tentative D call: TRBD1 (6 bases). The germline gives CDR1 SGHVS, CDR2 FNYEAQ. This CDR3 spans 14 amino acids. Between the trimmed V and J ends, which lost 4 bases and 2 bases, there was a span of 12 bases. The CDR3 nucleotides read TGTGCCAGCAGCTCACGGGACACGGCCTACGAGCAGTACTTC. As protein: CASSSRDTAYEQYF. Combining the CDR3 with reference TRBV7-6 and TRBJ2-7 gives the whole variable domain GAGVSQSPRYKVTKRGQDVALRCDPISGHVSLYWYRQALGQGPEFLTYFNYEAQQDKSGLPNDRFSAERPEGSISTLTIQRTEQRDSAMYRCASSSRDTAYEQYFGPGTRLTVT.

This rearrangement joins TRBV15 to TRBJ1-3; D ambiguous. The germline V gene encodes CDR1 LNHNV and CDR2 YYDKDF (reference sequence). V gave up 1 base and J gave up 2 bases, with 12 bases separating them. There are 16 residues in the CDR3. The CDR3 nucleotides read TGTGCCACCAGCAGAGTGGGCCGACAAACTGGAAACACCATATATTTT. This translates into CATSRVGRQTGNTIYF.

V gene TRBV9 combines with J gene TRBJ2-7; TRBD2 aligns across 8 bases. CDR3 size: 20 residues. Germline V gives CDR1 SGDLS, CDR2 YYNGEE. Germline trimming cut 0 bases from V and 6 bases from J; bases unmatched to any gene: 23. The CDR3 coding sequence is TGTGCCAGCAGCGTAGGTCTGGGCCCTAATAGCGGGACTCCTCTAGGCGAGCAGTACTTC. Amino acid sequence: CASSVGLGPNSGTPLGEQYF. Together with reference TRBV9 and TRBJ2-7, the CDR3 gives the full variable domain: DSGVTQTPKHLITATGQRVTLRCSPRSGDLSVYWYQQSLDQGLQFLIQYYNGEERAKGNILERFSAQQFPDLHSELNLSSLELGDSALYFCASSVGLGPNSGTPLGEQYFGPGTRLTVT.

The chain combines TRBV5-1 with TRBJ1-2, with TRBD1 matching 8 bases. The CDR3 has 14 amino acids. Germline assignment: CDR1 SGHRS and CDR2 YFSETQ. Trimming at V came to 0 bases and at J to 4 bases, leaving 2 bases not matched to a gene. The CDR3 is CASSLEGQVYGYTF. CDR3 coding DNA: TGCGCCAGCAGCTTGGAGGGACAGGTCTATGGCTACACCTTC.

This clone was detected only a few times. V gene TRBV28 combines with J gene TRBJ2-1; perhaps TRBD1 as D (6 bases). Trimming pared 5 bases from V and 6 bases from J, leaving 17 bases between. The CDR3 spans 15 residues. Germline lookup yields CDR1 MDHEN and CDR2 SYDVKM. The CDR3 region has the DNA TGTGCCAGCAGTGCTCAGGGGATGATGGCCAATGAGCAGTTCTTC. Translating gives CASSAQGMMANEQFF.

The rearrangement uses TRBV6-6 and TRBJ1-1; 8 bases line up with TRBD1. The CDR3 is made up of 15 amino acids. V was clipped by 5 bases and J by 1 base; unmatched bases: 6. Germline-derived CDR1 and CDR2 are MNHNY and SVGAGI (reference sequence). The CDR3 loop reads CASSITGGTNTEAFF. The CDR3 DNA reads as TGTGCCAGCAGTATTACAGGGGGTACGAACACTGAAGCTTTCTTT.

The CDR3 DNA sequence: TGTGCCAGCAGCGCCGGGACTAGCGGGAGGGCTCCAGCGGGGGATACGCAGTATTTT. Translated, it gives CASSAGTSGRAPAGDTQYF. The chain uses TRBV9 and TRBJ2-3; TRBD2 matches 16 bases. There are 19 residues in the CDR3. The V segment lost 3 bases and the J segment 6 bases; nucleotides outside the gene matches: 13. CDR1 and CDR2 (germline): SGDLS, YYNGEE.

The chain couples TRBV7-9 to TRBJ2-5, with D perhaps TRBD2 (5 bases). From germline, CDR1 is SEHNR and CDR2 FQNEAQ (reference sequence). The CDR3 has 16 residues. V was pared by 1 base and J by 7 bases, with 19 bases between. The CDR3 spells CASSLESALLGGTQYF. CDR3 coding DNA: TGTGCCAGCAGCTTAGAATCGGCGCTATTAGGAGGGACCCAGTACTTC.

The rearrangement joins TRBV15 to TRBJ1-5, with 10 bases fitting TRBD1. Per germline, CDR1 LNHNV and CDR2 YYDKDF (reference sequence). Unmatched junction bases numbered 10, after V lost 0 bases and J lost 5 bases. CDR3 size: 18 residues. CDR3 DNA sequence: TGTGCCACCAGCAGAGATTATTCCGGGACAGGGGACCATCAGCCCCAGCATTTT. Translated: CATSRDYSGTGDHQPQHF.

The chain uses TRBV6-6 and TRBJ1-1; 9 bases match TRBD1. The germline V gene has CDR1 MNHNY and CDR2 SVGAGI (reference sequence). The length of the CDR3 is 15 residues. V shed 9 bases and J 1 base; nucleotides not matched to a gene: 9. CDR3 nucleotides: TGTGCCAGTCGAACGACAGGGGGAACGAACACTGAAGCTTTCTTT. As protein: CASRTTGGTNTEAFF.

J is TRBJ1-4 and V is TRBV5-1; no clear D. This CDR3 has 14 residues. Germline CDR1 and CDR2: SGHRS and YFSETQ. V was cut by 4 bases and J by 7 bases, with 14 bases left in between. CDR3 region: CASSRSRSTEKLFF. CDR3 in DNA: TGCGCCAGCAGCAGGAGCCGGAGTACTGAAAAACTGTTTTTT.